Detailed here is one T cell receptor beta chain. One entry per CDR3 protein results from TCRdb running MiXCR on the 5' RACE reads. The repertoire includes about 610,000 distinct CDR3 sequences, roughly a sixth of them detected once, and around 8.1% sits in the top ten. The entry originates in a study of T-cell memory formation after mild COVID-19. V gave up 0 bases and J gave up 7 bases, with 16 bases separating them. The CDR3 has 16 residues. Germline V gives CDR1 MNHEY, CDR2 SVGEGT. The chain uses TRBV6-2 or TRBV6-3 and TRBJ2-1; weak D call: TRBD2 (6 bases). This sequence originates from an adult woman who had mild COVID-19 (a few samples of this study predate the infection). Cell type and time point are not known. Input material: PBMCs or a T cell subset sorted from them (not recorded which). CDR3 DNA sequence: TGTGCCAGCAGTTACTCGTGGGGCGGGGTACCTAATGAGCAGTTCTTC. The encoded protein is CASSYSWGGVPNEQFF.